The clone carrying this TCR beta chain appeared many times. The data were obtained in a study of neurological immune-mediated disorders. TCRdb recomputed calls from the 5' RACE reads with MiXCR, one row per CDR3 protein. The profile shows 40,000 to 45,000 distinct CDR3 sequences, 9.5% to 15% of them singletons. The sequenced material came from PBMCs. This TCR was sampled from a female donor in good health.

CDR3 sequence (DNA): TGTGCCAGCAGCGTTGCTAGCGGAGCGTACAATGAGCAGTTCTTC. It encodes CASSVASGAYNEQFF. The chain is built from TRBV9 and TRBJ2-1; TRBD2 agrees at 7 bases. Germline values: CDR1 SGDLS, CDR2 YYNGEE. The CDR3 consists of 15 residues. With 2 bases clipped from V and 4 bases from J, the junction kept 6 bases outside the gene matches.